Each of the 7 T cell receptor beta chains below was sequenced from the same sample in a study of CD4 T cells in relation to SARS-CoV-2 and coronaviruses. Antigens for these TCRs are unknown. Unexposed donor CD4+ T cells date from about 2011-2018, before the COVID-19 pandemic. CD4+ T cells were isolated from the cells after 10 days of culture. The repertoire was sequenced with immunoSEQ multiplex PCR; TCRdb's copy has only in-frame clones and lacks some. Here the sample spans nearly 30,000 clones, around three quarters being singletons. Specimen: CD4+ T cells from PBMCs, cultured in vitro. Every receptor here comes from a human donor in good health.

The chain joins TRBV7-9 to TRBJ1-1; D is unclear. Germline CDR1 and CDR2: SEHNR and FQNEAQ (reference sequence). CDR3 length: 12 amino acids. V shed 5 bases and J shed 11 bases, with 15 bases lying between them. The CDR3 region has the DNA TGTGCCAGCAGCCGTACGGCCCTTGAGGCTTTCTTT. Residues: CASSRTALEAFF.

This rearrangement joins TRBV11-2 to TRBJ2-3, with D possibly being TRBD1 or TRBD2 (5 bases each). CDR1 and CDR2 from the germline V gene are SGHAT and FQNNGV. The CDR3 is made up of 12 amino acids. Trimming cost V 5 bases and J 6 bases, with 9 bases left between them. Here the CDR3 reads CASSRDVDTQYF. The CDR3 coding sequence is TGTGCCAGCAGCCGGGACGTCGATACGCAGTATTTT.

This chain joins TRBV9 and TRBJ2-3; a possible D gene is TRBD2 (5 bases). The CDR3 runs to 14 residues. Per the germline V gene, CDR1 is SGDLS and CDR2 is YYNGEE. V lost 0 bases to trimming and J lost 4 bases, with 9 bases between them. The CDR3 DNA follows: TGTGCCAGCAGCGTAGGGAATAGCGCAGATACGCAGTATTTT. This gives the protein CASSVGNSADTQYF.

The rearrangement links TRBV19 to TRBJ1-5, with a possible D match to TRBD1 (5 bases). Germline CDR1 reads LNHDA; CDR2 reads SQIVND (reference sequence). The CDR3 has 14 amino acids. V was trimmed by 6 bases and J by 7 bases, leaving 16 bases between them. Here the CDR3 DNA reads TGTGCCAGTAGAGACCGGGACTTGGGGCAGCCCCAGCATTTT. Translated, it gives CASRDRDLGQPQHF. The full variable domain, completed using reference TRBV19 and TRBJ1-5, is DGGITQSPKYLFRKEGQNVTLSCEQNLNHDAMYWYRQDPGQGLRLIYYSQIVNDFQKGDIAEGYSVSREKKESFPLTVTSAQKNPTAFYLCASRDRDLGQPQHFGDGTRLSIL.

The chain couples TRBV25-1 to TRBJ2-7; 11 positions agree with TRBD1. Germline CDR1 and CDR2: MGHDK and SYGVNS. Germline trimming cut 6 bases from V and 5 bases from J; bases unmatched to any gene: 12. CDR3 length: 16 amino acids. CDR3 bases: TGTGCCAGCAGCCCGCGGACAGGGGGCGCGTTCGACGAGCAGTACTTC. Its translation is CASSPRTGGAFDEQYF.

The chain recombines TRBV5-1 with TRBJ2-5; perhaps D is TRBD1 or TRBD2 (5 bases each). In germline, CDR1 is SGHRS, CDR2 YFSETQ. CDR3 length: 13 residues. Trimming stripped 7 bases from V and 3 bases from J, with 13 bases between. In DNA, the CDR3 is TGCGCCAGCGGGGACCCTCGAGAAGAGACCCAGTACTTC. Protein product: CASGDPREETQYF.

The chain joins TRBV3-1 (or the pseudogene TRBV3-2) to TRBJ2-3, with D uncertain. Trimming shortened V by 1 base and J by 6 bases, and 8 bases separated the two germline ends. The CDR3 covers 13 residues. CDR1 LGHDT and CDR2 YNNKEL come from the germline V gene (reference sequence). CDR3 DNA: TGTGCCAGCAGCCAAGGGCCTGGGGATACGCAGTATTTT. Its translation is CASSQGPGDTQYF.